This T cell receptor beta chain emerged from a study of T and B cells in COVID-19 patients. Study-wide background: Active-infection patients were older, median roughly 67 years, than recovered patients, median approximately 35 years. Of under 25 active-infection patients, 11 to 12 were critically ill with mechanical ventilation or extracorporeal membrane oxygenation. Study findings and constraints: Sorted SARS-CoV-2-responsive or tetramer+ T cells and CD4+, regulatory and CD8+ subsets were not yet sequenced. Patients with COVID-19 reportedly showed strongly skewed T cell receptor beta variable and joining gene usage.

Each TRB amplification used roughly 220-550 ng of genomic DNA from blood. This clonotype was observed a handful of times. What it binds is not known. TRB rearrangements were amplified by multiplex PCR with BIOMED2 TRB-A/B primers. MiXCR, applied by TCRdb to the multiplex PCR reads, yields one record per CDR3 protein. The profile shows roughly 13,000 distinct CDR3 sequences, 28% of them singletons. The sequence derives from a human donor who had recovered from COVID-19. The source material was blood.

CDR3 DNA: TGTGCCAGCACCCAAGGGCAGTCCAGCGTACCGGGGGGCTACACCTTC. Translating it yields CASTQGQSSVPGGYTF. The V call is TRBV11-2, the J call TRBJ1-2; unclear D gene. The V and J ends lost 7 bases and 8 bases respectively, with 26 bases between them. The CDR3 is 16 residues long. Germline V gene lookup returns CDR1 SGHAT and CDR2 FQNNGV.